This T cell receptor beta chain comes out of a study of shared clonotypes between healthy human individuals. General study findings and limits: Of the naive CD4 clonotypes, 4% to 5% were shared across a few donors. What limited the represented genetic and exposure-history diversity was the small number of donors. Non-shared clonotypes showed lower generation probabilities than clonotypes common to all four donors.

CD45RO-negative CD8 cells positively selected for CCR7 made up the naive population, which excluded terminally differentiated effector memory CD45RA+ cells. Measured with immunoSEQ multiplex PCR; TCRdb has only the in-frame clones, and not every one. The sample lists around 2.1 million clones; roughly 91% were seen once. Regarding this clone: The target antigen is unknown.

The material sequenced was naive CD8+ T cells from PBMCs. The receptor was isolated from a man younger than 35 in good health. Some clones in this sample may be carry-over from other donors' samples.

The CDR3: CASSFGGVWGTEAFF. The CDR3 DNA sequence: TGTGCCAGCAGTTTCGGTGGAGTCTGGGGCACTGAAGCTTTCTTT. This chain connects TRBV28 to TRBJ1-1; D ambiguous. Germline CDR1 is MDHEN and CDR2 is SYDVKM. The CDR3 runs to 15 residues. V gave up 3 bases and J gave up 4 bases, with 15 bases separating them.